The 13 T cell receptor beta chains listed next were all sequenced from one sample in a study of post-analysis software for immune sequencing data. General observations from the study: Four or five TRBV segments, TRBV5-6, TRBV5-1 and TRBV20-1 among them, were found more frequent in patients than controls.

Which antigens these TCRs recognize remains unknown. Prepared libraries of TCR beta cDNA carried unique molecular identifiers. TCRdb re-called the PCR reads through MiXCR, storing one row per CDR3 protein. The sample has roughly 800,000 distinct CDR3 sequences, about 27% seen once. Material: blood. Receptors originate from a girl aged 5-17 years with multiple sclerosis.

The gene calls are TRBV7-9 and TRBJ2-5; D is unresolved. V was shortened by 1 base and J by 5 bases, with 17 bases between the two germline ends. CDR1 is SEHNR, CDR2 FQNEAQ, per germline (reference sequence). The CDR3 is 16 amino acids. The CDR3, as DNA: TGTGCCAGCAGCTTAGAACTGGGAAGTTTTGGGGAGACCCAGTACTTC. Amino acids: CASSLELGSFGETQYF.

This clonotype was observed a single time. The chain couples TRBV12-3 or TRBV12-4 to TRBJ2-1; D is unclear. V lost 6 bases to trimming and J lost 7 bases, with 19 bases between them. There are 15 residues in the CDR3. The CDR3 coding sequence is TGTGCCAGCAGCCGAGTCGACCCAGGCAGGAATGAGCAGTTCTTC. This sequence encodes CASSRVDPGRNEQFF.

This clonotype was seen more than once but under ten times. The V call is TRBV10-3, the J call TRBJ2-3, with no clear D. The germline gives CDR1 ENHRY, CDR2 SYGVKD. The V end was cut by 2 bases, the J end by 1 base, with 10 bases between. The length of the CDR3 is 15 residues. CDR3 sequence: CAISEGRQRTDTQYF. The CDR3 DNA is TGTGCCATCAGTGAGGGGCGGCAGCGCACAGATACGCAGTATTTT.

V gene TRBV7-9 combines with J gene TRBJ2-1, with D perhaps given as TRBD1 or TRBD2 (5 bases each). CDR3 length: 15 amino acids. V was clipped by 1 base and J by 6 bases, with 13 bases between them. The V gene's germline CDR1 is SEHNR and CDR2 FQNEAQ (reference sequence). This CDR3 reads CASSLEGRAGNEQFF. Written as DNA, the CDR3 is TGTGCCAGCAGCTTAGAAGGCAGGGCGGGCAATGAGCAGTTCTTC. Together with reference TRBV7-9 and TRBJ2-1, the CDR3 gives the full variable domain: DTGVSQNPRHKITKRGQNVTFRCDPISEHNRLYWYRQTLGQGPEFLTYFQNEAQLEKSRLLSDRFSAERPKGSFSTLEIQRTEQGDSAMYLCASSLEGRAGNEQFFGPGTRLTVL.

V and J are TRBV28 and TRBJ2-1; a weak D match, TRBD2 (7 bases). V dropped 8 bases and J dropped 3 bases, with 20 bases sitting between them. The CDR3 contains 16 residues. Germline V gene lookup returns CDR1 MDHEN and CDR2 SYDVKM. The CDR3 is CASDRTRGGYYNEQFF. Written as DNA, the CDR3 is TGTGCCAGCGACCGGACTAGGGGGGGTTACTACAATGAGCAGTTCTTC.

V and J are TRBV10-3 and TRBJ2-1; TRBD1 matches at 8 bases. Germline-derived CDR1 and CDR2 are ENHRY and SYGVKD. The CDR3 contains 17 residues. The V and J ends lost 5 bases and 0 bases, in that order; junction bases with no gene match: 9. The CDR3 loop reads CAISYDRGPSSYNEQFF. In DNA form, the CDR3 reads TGTGCCATCAGTTACGACAGGGGCCCGAGCTCCTACAATGAGCAGTTCTTC.

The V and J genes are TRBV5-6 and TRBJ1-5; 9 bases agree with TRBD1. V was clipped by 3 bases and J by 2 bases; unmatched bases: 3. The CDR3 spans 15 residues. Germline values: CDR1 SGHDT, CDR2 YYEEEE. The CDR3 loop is CASSWTGDRNQPQHF. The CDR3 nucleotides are TGTGCCAGCAGCTGGACAGGGGACCGCAATCAGCCCCAGCATTTT.

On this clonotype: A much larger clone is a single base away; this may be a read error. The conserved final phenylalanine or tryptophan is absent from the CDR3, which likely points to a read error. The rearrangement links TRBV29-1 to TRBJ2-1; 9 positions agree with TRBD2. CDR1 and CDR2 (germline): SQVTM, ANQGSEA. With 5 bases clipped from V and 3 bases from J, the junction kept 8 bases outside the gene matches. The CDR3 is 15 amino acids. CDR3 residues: CSVSLPSGIYNEQFL. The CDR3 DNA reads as TGCAGCGTTTCCCTACCTAGCGGGATCTACAATGAGCAGTTCCTC.

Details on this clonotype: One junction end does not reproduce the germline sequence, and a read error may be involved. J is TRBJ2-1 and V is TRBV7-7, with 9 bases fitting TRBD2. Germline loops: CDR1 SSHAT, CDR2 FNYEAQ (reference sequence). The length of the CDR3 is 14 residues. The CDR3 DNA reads TGTGCTAGCAGCGCGGGGGGGAACAACAATGAGCAGTTCTTC. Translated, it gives CASSAGGNNNEQFF.

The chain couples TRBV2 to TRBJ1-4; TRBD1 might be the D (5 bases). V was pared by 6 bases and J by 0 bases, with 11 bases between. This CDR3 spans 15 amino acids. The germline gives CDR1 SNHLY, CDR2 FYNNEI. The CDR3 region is CASSRGEATNEKLFF. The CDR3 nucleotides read TGTGCCAGCAGCAGAGGGGAAGCAACTAATGAAAAACTGTTTTTT.

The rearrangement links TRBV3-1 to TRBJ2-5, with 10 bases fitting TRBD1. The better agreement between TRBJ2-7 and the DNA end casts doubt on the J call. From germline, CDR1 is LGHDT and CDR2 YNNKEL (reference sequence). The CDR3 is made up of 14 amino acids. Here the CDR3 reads CASRQGTGAAEQYF. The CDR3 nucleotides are TGTGCCAGCAGGCAGGGGACAGGGGCTGCCGAGCAGTACTTC.

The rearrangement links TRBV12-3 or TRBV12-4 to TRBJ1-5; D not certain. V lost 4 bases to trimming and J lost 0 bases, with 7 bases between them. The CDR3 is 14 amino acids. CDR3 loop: CASSSLNSNQPQHF. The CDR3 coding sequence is TGTGCCAGCAGTTCTCTTAATAGCAATCAGCCCCAGCATTTT.

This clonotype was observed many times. The CDR3 sequence: CASSQEWPYNEQFF. DNA of the CDR3: TGCGCCAGCAGCCAAGAGTGGCCGTACAATGAGCAGTTCTTC. V and J are TRBV4-3 and TRBJ2-1; no clear D. The CDR3 totals 14 residues. The V end lost 0 bases, the J end lost 4 bases, and 7 bases lay between the germline ends. Looked up from germline, CDR1 is LGHNA and CDR2 is YSLEER.